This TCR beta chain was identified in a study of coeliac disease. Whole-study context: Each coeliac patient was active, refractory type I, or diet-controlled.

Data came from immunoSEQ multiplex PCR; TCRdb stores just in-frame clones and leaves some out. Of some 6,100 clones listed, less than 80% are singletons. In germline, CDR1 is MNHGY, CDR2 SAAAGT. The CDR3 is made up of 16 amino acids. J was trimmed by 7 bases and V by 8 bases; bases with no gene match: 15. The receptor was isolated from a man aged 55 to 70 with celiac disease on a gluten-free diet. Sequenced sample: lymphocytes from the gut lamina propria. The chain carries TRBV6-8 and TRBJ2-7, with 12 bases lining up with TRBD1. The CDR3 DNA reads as TGTGCCAGCTATGTGGGTCTGGGACAGGGGGCTCGAGAGCAGTACTTC. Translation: CASYVGLGQGAREQYF.